The clone carrying this T cell receptor (beta chain) was seen a few times. The CDR3 contains 18 residues. V lost 6 bases to trimming and J lost 0 bases; unmatched junction nucleotides: 7. This specimen belongs to a study of blood T cells in healthy people across ages. Primed by a sample-barcoded 5' primer and a J-beta primer mix, a second PCR proceeded for about 6 to 12 cycles. TCRdb recomputed calls from the 5' RACE reads with MiXCR, one row per CDR3 protein. Of about 640,000 distinct CDR3 sequences listed, about 54% are singletons. This chain uses TRBV12-3 or TRBV12-4 with TRBJ2-6, with 11 nucleotides matching TRBD2. The sequence came from a man in his fifties or sixties in good health. The sequenced sample consisted of blood. As DNA, the CDR3 is TGTGCCAGCAGCCCTATAGCGGGGGGGACCTCTGGGGCCAACGTCCTGACTTTC. It yields the protein CASSPIAGGTSGANVLTF.